One and the same sample provided the 6 T cell receptor beta chains below, sequenced in a study of blood T cell repertoires in COVID-19. Here immunoSEQ multiplex PCR was the method, and the copy in TCRdb shows in-frame clones only, minus some. The sample yields under 65,000 clones, roughly 91% seen once. Sequencing was done on a sample of peripheral blood. Every receptor here comes from a human donor in a cohort sampled during active COVID-19.

This chain uses TRBV12-5 with TRBJ2-5, with 12 bases matching TRBD2. With 5 bases clipped from V and 2 bases from J, the junction kept 9 bases outside the gene matches. CDR1 is LGHNT, CDR2 FRNRAP, per germline. This CDR3 region has 17 residues. CDR3 nucleotide sequence: TGTGCTAGTGGTCCCCGGACTAGCGGGGCTTTACAAGAGACCCAGTACTTC. This encodes CASGPRTSGALQETQYF.

The rearrangement uses TRBV19 and TRBJ2-1; perhaps TRBD1 as D (5 bases). CDR3 length equals 12 residues. Germline V gene lookup returns CDR1 LNHDA and CDR2 SQIVND (reference sequence). Trimming removed 8 bases from V and 7 bases from J, with 12 bases in between. The CDR3, as DNA: TGTGCCAGTGGAAGCAGGGCTAATGAGCAGTTCTTC. The encoded protein is CASGSRANEQFF.

This clone was seen only once. This chain joins TRBV19 and TRBJ2-1, with 8 bases fitting TRBD2. Trimming cost V 10 bases and J 6 bases; bases outside gene matches: 8. Germline values: CDR1 LNHDA, CDR2 SQIVND (reference sequence). The CDR3 covers 13 residues. The CDR3 region is CATSPGGSNEQFF. CDR3 nucleotides: TGTGCCACCAGCCCGGGAGGGAGCAATGAGCAGTTCTTC.

The rearrangement uses TRBV7-9 and TRBJ1-1; the D gene is possibly TRBD1 (5 bases). Trimming shortened V by 5 bases and J by 5 bases, and 15 bases separated the two germline ends. The CDR3 totals 14 residues. Germline-derived CDR1 and CDR2 are SEHNR and FQNEAQ (reference sequence). In nucleotides, the CDR3 is TGTGCCAGCAGCGAGGGACTAGGAGGTACTGAAGCTTTCTTT. Protein product: CASSEGLGGTEAFF.

This chain joins TRBV2 and TRBJ2-2, with 7 bases that match TRBD2. Per the germline V gene, CDR1 is SNHLY and CDR2 is FYNNEI. The CDR3 is 12 residues long. V gave up 6 bases and J gave up 8 bases; unmatched junction bases: 3. Here the CDR3 DNA reads TGTGCCAGCAGGGGTAGCGGGGGGGAGCTGTTTTTT. Translating it yields CASRGSGGELFF.

The genes are TRBV6-5 and TRBJ1-1; TRBD1 might be the D (6 bases). Trimming removed 4 bases from V and 0 bases from J, with 9 bases in between. Germline CDR1 is MNHEY and CDR2 is SVGAGI. CDR3 size: 14 residues. The CDR3 reads CASSSRGLNTEAFF. DNA of the CDR3: TGTGCCAGCAGTTCCAGGGGATTGAACACTGAAGCTTTCTTT.